Below are 21 T cell receptor beta chains sequenced from a single sample in a study of T cells in Graves' hyperthyroidism and ophthalmopathy (dated by TCRdb to between 2019 and 2020). The method was multiplex PCR. This sample was sequenced with an Illumina HiSeq 2000. The TCR beta CDR3 regions were amplified from the RNA transcripts. The first round of RT-PCR for the TCR CDR3 was performed with the HTBI primer set and the Qiagen OneStep RT-PCR kit. TCRdb's own reprocessing of the public reads used fastp at Q25 and MiXCR and kept productive beta chains. Merged by CDR3 protein, the rows form single entries marked with the most common genes and DNA. For this sample there are around 280,000 distinct CDR3 sequences; roughly 13% appear just once. Around 7.9% of the sample lies in the top ten. Sequences were obtained from blood. The receptor source for this set is a woman in her twenties or thirties with Graves' hyperthyroidism that later progressed to Graves' ophthalmopathy.

The gene calls are TRBV9 and TRBJ1-4; D uncertain. The V end lost 1 base, the J end lost 4 bases, and 8 bases lay between the germline ends. The CDR3 sequence is 14 residues long. The germline V gene encodes CDR1 SGDLS and CDR2 YYNGEE. In DNA form, the CDR3 reads TGTGCCAGCAGCGTAACCCCTAGTAATGAAAAACTGTTTTTT. The encoded protein is CASSVTPSNEKLFF.

This clonotype has a count of ten or more. DNA of the CDR3: TGTGCCAGCAGTTCAGGGGTTCAGCCCCAGCATTTT. Translating it yields CASSSGVQPQHF. The genes are TRBV12-3 or TRBV12-4 and TRBJ1-5; D possibly corresponds to TRBD1 (6 bases). Trimming cost V 4 bases and J 6 bases, with 7 bases left between them. The CDR3 runs to 12 residues.

This clonotype appeared many times. The J gene is TRBJ2-3, the V gene TRBV12-3 or TRBV12-4; D uncertain. The CDR3 has 13 residues. Trimming removed 5 bases from V and 6 bases from J, with 12 bases in between. The CDR3: CASSPPAWDTQYF. The CDR3 coding sequence is TGTGCCAGCAGTCCTCCGGCCTGGGATACGCAGTATTTT.

The rearrangement uses TRBV29-1 and TRBJ2-5; no firm D call. The CDR3 loop spans 12 amino acids. Germline V gives CDR1 SQVTM, CDR2 ANQGSEA. V was trimmed by 2 bases and J by 0 bases, leaving 4 bases between them. CDR3 protein: CSVELDQETQYF. CDR3 DNA sequence: TGCAGCGTTGAACTCGACCAAGAGACCCAGTACTTC.

The CDR3 bases are TGTGCCAGCAGCTTCGACAGGCCGGGGGCGAATGGCTACACCTTC. Translated, it gives CASSFDRPGANGYTF. V gene TRBV5-5 combines with J gene TRBJ1-2; the D gene is possibly TRBD1 (6 bases). The CDR3 has 15 residues. Germline lookup yields CDR1 SGHKS and CDR2 YYEKEE (reference sequence). Between the trimmed V and J ends, which lost 2 bases and 6 bases, there was a span of 17 bases. The full variable domain, completed using reference TRBV5-5 and TRBJ1-2, is DAGVTQSPTHLIKTRGQQVTLRCSPISGHKSVSWYQQVLGQGPQFIFQYYEKEERGRGNFPDRFSARQFPNYSSELNVNALLLGDSALYLCASSFDRPGANGYTFGSGTRLTVV.

This clonotype was seen only a few times. The chain links TRBV19 to TRBJ2-2; 11 nucleotides line up with TRBD2. The CDR3 runs 18 residues. CDR1 is LNHDA, CDR2 SQIVND, per germline (reference sequence). The V gene end was trimmed by 1 base and the J gene end by 0 bases; junction bases not matched to a gene: 4. CDR3: CASSIGPTSGTNTGELFF. CDR3 nucleotide sequence: TGTGCCAGTAGTATAGGCCCGACTAGCGGGACGAACACCGGGGAGCTGTTTTTT.

There are many counts of this clonotype. The CDR3 DNA is TGTGCCAGCAGTCCCGGGACACTGAATCAGCCCCAGCATTTT. This encodes CASSPGTLNQPQHF. The chain is built from TRBV28 and TRBJ1-5; TRBD1 might be the D (6 bases). Trimming took off 5 bases at V and 4 bases at J, with 12 bases between the two ends. This CDR3 contains 14 residues. CDR1 and CDR2 from the germline V gene are MDHEN and SYDVKM. The variable domain in full, with the rest retrieved from reference TRBV28 and TRBJ1-5, is DVKVTQSSRYLVKRTGEKVFLECVQDMDHENMFWYRQDPGLGLRLIYFSYDVKMKEKGDIPEGYSVSREKKERFSLILESASTNQTSMYLCASSPGTLNQPQHFGDGTRLSIL.

The gene calls are TRBV14 and TRBJ1-1, with D possibly matching TRBD1 (6 bases). The CDR3 is made up of 14 amino acids. The V and J ends lost 3 bases and 11 bases respectively, with 19 bases between them. Germline lookup yields CDR1 SGHDN and CDR2 FVKESK. The DNA for the CDR3 is TGTGCCAGCAGCCACGTCCCAGGGGTTGTCGGCGCTTTCTTT. This gives the protein CASSHVPGVVGAFF. Combining the CDR3 with reference TRBV14 and TRBJ1-1 gives the whole variable domain EAGVTQFPSHSVIEKGQTVTLRCDPISGHDNLYWYRRVMGKEIKFLLHFVKESKQDESGMPNNRFLAERTGGTYSTLKVQPAELEDSGVYFCASSHVPGVVGAFFGQGTRLTVV.

Ten or more counts support this clonotype. The V and J genes are TRBV3-1 and TRBJ2-7; the D gene is possibly TRBD2 (6 bases). The CDR3 runs 15 residues. CDR1 LGHDT and CDR2 YNNKEL come from the germline V gene (reference sequence). The germline V and J ends were trimmed by 3 bases and 0 bases, with 12 bases remaining between them. For the CDR3, the DNA is TGTGCCAGCAGCCATCGGGGTAGCGGCTCCTACGAGCAGTACTTC. This codes for CASSHRGSGSYEQYF.

Many counts were recorded for this clonotype. The rearrangement joins TRBV7-2 to TRBJ2-7; TRBD2 might be the D (5 bases). The CDR3 runs to 14 residues. CDR1 is SGHTA, CDR2 FQGNSA, per germline. The V end was cut by 0 bases, the J end by 4 bases, with 10 bases between. The CDR3 DNA sequence: TGTGCCAGCAGCTTAGCTCCCTCGGGGTACGAGCAGTACTTC. As protein: CASSLAPSGYEQYF.

This clonotype was counted many times. The chain is built from TRBV7-2 and TRBJ2-1, with 15 bases lining up with TRBD2. The CDR3 consists of 17 residues. CDR1 and CDR2 (germline): SGHTA, FQGNSA. V lost 2 bases and J lost 4; bases outside the gene matches: 3. The CDR3 reads CASSLSGLAGGYNEQFF. CDR3 in DNA: TGTGCCAGCAGCTTATCGGGACTAGCGGGAGGATACAATGAGCAGTTCTTC.

The chain employs TRBV19 and TRBJ2-5; perhaps TRBD2 as D (5 bases). Germline lookup yields CDR1 LNHDA and CDR2 SQIVND (reference sequence). V was trimmed by 6 bases and J by 5 bases, leaving 16 bases between them. The CDR3 has 14 amino acids. The CDR3: CASRSGSSGETQYF. The CDR3 nucleotides read TGTGCCAGTAGGTCGGGGAGCTCGGGCGAGACCCAGTACTTC.

This clonotype was observed a handful of times. The CDR3 DNA is TGTGCCAGCAGCCCAAAGGGCGGGACTATCTACAATGAGCAGTTCTTC. Protein sequence: CASSPKGGTIYNEQFF. The chain combines TRBV5-8 with TRBJ2-1, with 7 nucleotides matching TRBD2. The junction had 10 bases not matched to a gene; V was cut back by 4 bases and J by 3 bases. This CDR3 is built from 16 residues. Germline loops: CDR1 SGHTS, CDR2 YDEGEE.

This chain links TRBV5-5 with TRBJ1-1; D is possibly TRBD1 (6 bases). The CDR3 runs 15 residues. The germline V gene encodes CDR1 SGHKS and CDR2 YYEKEE (reference sequence). V lost 4 bases and J lost 1, with 14 bases in between. In DNA form, the CDR3 reads TGTGCCAGCAGCCCTAGGGGGGCAGGGAACACTGAAGCTTTCTTT. This encodes CASSPRGAGNTEAFF.

This clonotype was observed at least ten times. The V call is TRBV2, the J call TRBJ2-7; tentative D call: TRBD2 (6 bases). Per the germline V gene, CDR1 is SNHLY and CDR2 is FYNNEI. This CDR3 spans 13 amino acids. V was trimmed by 7 bases and J by 1 base, leaving 11 bases between them. The CDR3 nucleotides are TGTGCCAGCACGACGGGAGAGTCCTACGAGCAGTACTTC. Amino acid sequence: CASTTGESYEQYF.

The J gene is TRBJ2-2, the V gene TRBV29-1; TRBD2 aligns across 12 bases. V gave up 7 bases and J gave up 4 bases; unmatched junction bases: 16. The CDR3 has 18 amino acids. Germline V gene data show CDR1 as SQVTM and CDR2 as ANQGSEA. CDR3 residues: CSALENLAGGPGTGELFF. The CDR3 DNA reads TGCAGCGCTCTCGAAAATCTAGCGGGAGGGCCTGGCACCGGGGAGCTGTTTTTT.

The chain is built from TRBV4-3 and TRBJ1-6, with no clear D. The ends were cut back, 0 bases at V and 9 bases at J, with 15 bases in the middle. The CDR3 covers 16 residues. Per germline, CDR1 LGHNA and CDR2 YSLEER. The DNA of the CDR3 is TGCGCCAGCAGCCAAGAACCCCCTCCATGGGGTTCACCCCTCCACTTT. Residues: CASSQEPPPWGSPLHF.

This clonotype was observed a handful of times. The V call is TRBV4-3, the J call TRBJ1-4; the match to TRBD1 covers 9 bases. Germline values: CDR1 LGHNA, CDR2 YSLEER. V was pared by 4 bases and J by 8 bases, with 11 bases of the junction left unmatched. This CDR3 spans 16 amino acids. The CDR3 spells CASSRMTGQGGEKLFF. The CDR3 region has the DNA TGCGCCAGCAGCCGCATGACGGGACAGGGTGGCGAAAAACTGTTTTTT.

This clonotype was seen many times. This chain uses TRBV12-3 or TRBV12-4 with TRBJ2-1, with TRBD2 matching over 15 bases. Unmatched junction bases numbered 12, after V lost 5 bases and J lost 7 bases. The length of the CDR3 is 18 residues. The CDR3 sequence is CASSPRGIGTSGRNEQFF. DNA for the CDR3: TGTGCCAGCAGTCCAAGGGGTATAGGGACTAGCGGGAGGAATGAGCAGTTCTTC.

This clonotype was seen a few times. Being one base from a much bigger clone, this may be a read error. The chain links TRBV7-8 to TRBJ1-5; 9 bases agree with TRBD1. Germline V gene sequence: CDR1 SGHVS, CDR2 FQNEAQ. The junction had 14 bases not matched to a gene; V was cut back by 3 bases and J by 8 bases. This CDR3 region has 17 residues. The CDR3, as DNA: TGTGCCAGCAGCTTGGACAGGGGTGTCAATATCCCCAAGCCCCAGCATTTT. Translating gives CASSLDRGVNIPKPQHF.

The chain is built from TRBV28 and TRBJ2-3; no clear D. From germline, CDR1 is MDHEN and CDR2 SYDVKM. The CDR3 is 12 amino acids. V was clipped by 6 bases and J by 5 bases, with 9 bases between them. CDR3 loop: CASSPTVDTQYF. Written as DNA, the CDR3 is TGTGCCAGCAGCCCGACGGTAGATACGCAGTATTTT.